This TCR beta chain was captured by sequencing in a study of cytomegalovirus exposure and HLA in healthy donors (dated by TCRdb to about 2017). Regarding the complete study: According to a later analysis, one platform produced both the 120 validation repertoires and the 730 or so repertoires of the first cohort. The study aimed to test whether signatures of past pathogen exposure could be identified by cataloging public T cell receptors. In addition to the first cohort of about 650 subjects, a separate validation cohort of 130 or so different subjects was used. High-throughput TCR immunosequencing, statistical association of individual TCRs with disease status, and machine learning were combined to predict cytomegalovirus infection status.

Donors formed part of the validation cohort, which comprised 95 to 150 subjects and was distinct from the first cohort of roughly 600 subjects. Study-wide conclusions, independent of this receptor: It was suggested by the authors that the approach could potentially be generalized to other disease states and immunological phenotypes. Subsequent analysis determined that TCRs grouped into clusters in the first cohort also showed a tendency toward co-occurrence across the 120 or so validation repertoires, and 90% to 95% of cluster scores exceeded 0. The study listed 150 to 200 TCR beta chains as associated with cytomegalovirus. The validation cohort had no HLA typing available for a later analysis, so co-occurrence within that cohort was assessed over all 120 or so repertoires. While some public TCRs were present in many individuals, most TCR sequences turned up only very rarely across donors. A few of the identified cytomegalovirus-associated TCR beta chains were confirmed in vitro to be specific for cytomegalovirus antigens. The classifier was reported to diagnose cytomegalovirus status with high specificity and sensitivity in both the original cohort and the validation cohort.

The library came from the immunoSEQ multiplex PCR assay. On the study's bioinformatics: To diagnose cytomegalovirus status from the catalog of TCR beta chain sequences, a statistical classification framework was built. TCRdb carries this immuneACCESS record with in-frame sequences only. Its versions omit some clonotypes, under half of them owing to an unresolved V gene in the studies checked, with the rest unexplained. The V and J calls and clone size come from that table; D and trimming were worked out from the DNA. This sample has some 46,000 clones in its table, and about 90% of those were observed once. The top ten clonotypes cover 5.5% to 6.5% of the sample. Details on this clone: Its specific antigen is unknown. No base quality information exists; no much larger clone differs at one position.

CDR1 and CDR2 (SGHTA, FQGNSA) derive from the germline V gene. From cysteine to phenylalanine, the CDR3 is 15 amino acids long. Only the CDR3 DNA is retained, 45 bases long and in frame from the first base. The trim is 5 bases for V and 1 base for J, with a gap of 9 bases between the germline ends. The TCR was taken from a man aged 18 to 30 in good health and CMV-seronegative. The sequence links TRBV7-2 to TRBJ2-6; TRBD2 is perhaps the D gene, given 6 matching bases. The specimen was PBMCs. DNA sequence: TGTGCCAGCAGCCGACTAGTGTCTGGGGCCAACGTCCTGACTTTC. It codes for CASSRLVSGANVLTF.